These 30 T cell receptor beta chains share one sample of origin, sequenced in a study of Ad26.COV2.S vaccination and SARS-CoV-2 variants. TCRdb's table, derived via immunoSEQ multiplex PCR, lists solely in-frame clones and lacks some. Of roughly 320,000 clones in the sample, around 85% were seen once. The treatment is: about 20 received Ad26.COV2.S at low or high dose, single or two shots; about 5 received placebo; per-sample allocation not given. Day 63 after the first vaccine or placebo injection was the time point for sampling. The sequenced sample was peripheral blood, obtained in a trial of Ad26.COV2.S vaccine versus placebo. Source of these receptors: a person between 18 and 60 years old who received the Ad26.COV2.S COVID-19 vaccine or a placebo.

The genes are TRBV7-2 and TRBJ2-2, with 9 bases lining up with TRBD2. CDR1 is SGHTA and CDR2 is FQGNSA in the germline V gene. CDR3 length equals 17 residues. The V gene end was trimmed by 8 bases and the J gene end by 4 bases; junction bases not matched to a gene: 14. Written as DNA, the CDR3 is TGTGCCAGCCGACCTAGCAGCGGGGGGCTTGTCACCGGGGAGCTGTTTTTT. Its translation is CASRPSSGGLVTGELFF.

The genes are TRBV7-2 and TRBJ2-7; D ambiguous. Looked up from germline, CDR1 is SGHTA and CDR2 is FQGNSA. This CDR3 region has 13 residues. Trimming removed 1 base at V and 5 bases at J, with 9 bases between. CDR3 residues: CASSLVWADEQYF. CDR3 sequence (DNA): TGTGCCAGCAGCTTAGTATGGGCAGACGAGCAGTACTTC.

The chain joins TRBV27 to TRBJ2-7; possible D gene TRBD1, 6 bases. The CDR3 length is 15 residues. V was trimmed by 3 bases and J by 0 bases, leaving 12 bases between them. Germline CDR1 MNHEY, CDR2 SMNVEV (reference sequence). CDR3 coding DNA: TGTGCCAGCAGTTTCGGGACACACAGCTCCTACGAGCAGTACTTC. It translates to CASSFGTHSSYEQYF.

V and J are TRBV30 and TRBJ2-5, with unresolved D. Trimming left V 0 bases short and J 5 bases short, with 10 bases between. The CDR3 length is 13 residues. CDR1 and CDR2 from the germline V gene are GTSNPN and SVGIG (reference sequence). Here the CDR3 DNA reads TGTGCCTGGAGTGTAAAAGTGGTTGAGACCCAGTACTTC. As protein: CAWSVKVVETQYF.

This chain links TRBV6-1 with TRBJ1-1; 8 positions agree with TRBD1. The trim removed 3 bases at V and 5 bases at J, leaving 5 bases unmatched. CDR3 size: 14 residues. Per the germline V gene, CDR1 is MNHNS and CDR2 is SASEGT. CDR3 sequence: CASSDRGLWTEAFF. CDR3 bases: TGTGCCAGCAGTGACAGGGGGCTCTGGACTGAAGCTTTCTTT.

This chain connects TRBV20-1 to TRBJ2-7; D gene unclear. The V gene lost 0 bases and the J gene lost 4 bases, with 4 bases spanning the gap. This CDR3 is 11 amino acids long. Germline V gives CDR1 DFQATT, CDR2 SNEGSKA (reference sequence). The DNA for the CDR3 is TGCAGTGCTAGAGAGAGGTACGAGCAGTACTTC. It is translated as CSARERYEQYF.

This clone was seen a single time. J is TRBJ2-1 and V is TRBV6-1; 7 bases are shared with TRBD2. Germline assignment: CDR1 MNHNS and CDR2 SASEGT. This CDR3 spans 13 amino acids. The trim removed 3 bases at V and 6 bases at J, leaving 2 bases unmatched. The CDR3 bases are TGTGCCAGCAGTGAGACTAGCCTCAATGAGCAGTTCTTC. Its protein product is CASSETSLNEQFF.

The gene calls are TRBV28 and TRBJ2-5; D may be TRBD1 (5 bases). In germline, CDR1 is MDHEN, CDR2 SYDVKM. The V end was cut by 6 bases, the J end by 2 bases, with 16 bases between. The CDR3 runs 15 residues. CDR3 amino acids: CASSLSRTFQETQYF. DNA of the CDR3: TGTGCCAGCAGCTTAAGTAGGACATTTCAAGAGACCCAGTACTTC.

This clone was counted only a few times. The chain recombines TRBV6-5 with TRBJ1-6; D gene ambiguous. Germline V CDR1 and CDR2: MNHEY, SVGAGI. The CDR3 spans 13 residues. Between the trimmed V and J ends, which lost 4 bases and 13 bases, there was a span of 14 bases. CDR3 in amino acids: CASSSTPSVPLHF. The CDR3 DNA reads as TGTGCCAGCAGTTCGACACCATCGGTCCCCCTCCACTTT.

This clone turned up a few times. The J gene is TRBJ2-1, the V gene TRBV15, with D perhaps TRBD1 (5 bases). The CDR3 is made up of 14 amino acids. Germline CDR1 reads LNHNV; CDR2 reads YYDKDF (reference sequence). Trimming removed 2 bases from V and 0 bases from J, with 5 bases in between. CDR3 nucleotide sequence: TGTGCCACCAGCAGACAGGGCTCCTACAATGAGCAGTTCTTC. This translates into CATSRQGSYNEQFF.

Of note for this clone: Other DNA sequences in this specimen translate into the identical CDR3. The chain combines TRBV3-1 (or the pseudogene TRBV3-2) with TRBJ2-1; no firm D call. Germline CDR1 LGHDT, CDR2 YNNKEL (reference sequence). This CDR3 is built from 11 residues. With 3 bases removed from V and 7 bases from J, the gap between germline ends came to 4 bases. The CDR3 spells CASSQLNEQFF. In nucleotides, the CDR3 is TGTGCCAGCAGCCAGCTAAATGAGCAGTTCTTC.

For the CDR3, the DNA is TGCGCCAGCAGCTTGGACAGTTATAGCAATCAGCCCCAGCATTTT. Translation: CASSLDSYSNQPQHF. V gene TRBV5-1 combines with J gene TRBJ1-5; unclear D gene. The V gene's germline CDR1 is SGHRS and CDR2 YFSETQ. Trimming took 0 bases from V and 0 from J, leaving 7 bases between them. The length of the CDR3 is 15 residues.

The chain couples TRBV9 to TRBJ2-1, with D hard to call. The CDR3 sequence is 13 residues long. Germline-derived CDR1 and CDR2 are SGDLS and YYNGEE. V lost 2 bases and J lost 4, with 7 bases in between. The CDR3 is CASSVLQYNEQFF. Written as DNA, the CDR3 is TGTGCCAGCAGCGTTCTGCAATACAATGAGCAGTTCTTC.

This clone was observed a few times. J is TRBJ1-1 and V is TRBV2; the D is unclear. CDR3 length: 11 amino acids. The germline V and J ends were trimmed by 6 bases and 1 base, with 3 bases remaining between them. Germline values: CDR1 SNHLY, CDR2 FYNNEI. The CDR3, as DNA: TGTGCCAGCAGACAGAACACTGAAGCTTTCTTT. This encodes CASRQNTEAFF.

A single count supports this clone. The J gene is TRBJ2-1, the V gene TRBV7-2; D is unclear. Germline V CDR1 and CDR2: SGHTA, FQGNSA. The V end was cut by 1 base, the J end by 4 bases, with 11 bases between. The CDR3 totals 15 residues. The CDR3, as DNA: TGTGCCAGCAGCTTAGGTAGTCAGAATTACAATGAGCAGTTCTTC. It specifies CASSLGSQNYNEQFF. Together with reference TRBV7-2 and TRBJ2-1, the CDR3 gives the full variable domain: GAGVSQSPSNKVTEKGKDVELRCDPISGHTALYWYRQSLGQGLEFLIYFQGNSAPDKSGLPSDRFSAERTGGSVSTLTIQRTQQEDSAVYLCASSLGSQNYNEQFFGPGTRLTVL.

This clone showed up just a few times. The genes are TRBV5-6 and TRBJ1-3; D gene uncertain. The CDR3 length is 14 residues. V was cut by 4 bases and J by 0 bases, with 8 bases left in between. Germline CDR1 SGHDT, CDR2 YYEEEE. The CDR3 DNA reads TGTGCCAGCAGCGGACGGATCTCTGGAAACACCATATATTTT. Translated, it gives CASSGRISGNTIYF.

This chain joins TRBV18 and TRBJ1-3; TRBD1 is a possible D gene (6 bases). This CDR3 comprises 16 residues. V lost 0 bases and J lost 4, with 13 bases in between. Germline CDR1 KGHSH, CDR2 LQKENI. The chain's CDR3 is CASSPPSGAMGNTIYF. The CDR3 DNA follows: TGTGCCAGCTCACCACCGTCAGGGGCGATGGGAAACACCATATATTTT.

The chain links TRBV18 to TRBJ2-2, with 9 bases fitting TRBD1. In germline, CDR1 is KGHSH, CDR2 LQKENI. This CDR3 contains 14 residues. Germline trimming cut 5 bases from V and 5 bases from J; bases unmatched to any gene: 3. In nucleotides, the CDR3 is TGTGCCAGCTCAGCCGGGACAGGGACCGGGGAGCTGTTTTTT. Protein sequence: CASSAGTGTGELFF.

The chain has TRBV11-3 and TRBJ2-5; D ambiguous. The germline V gene has CDR1 SGHNT and CDR2 YENEEA. The CDR3 consists of 13 residues. Trimming pared 0 bases from V and 5 bases from J, leaving 7 bases between. CDR3 sequence (DNA): TGTGCCAGCAGCTTAGAAATCGGGGAGACCCAGTACTTC. This codes for CASSLEIGETQYF.

The V call is TRBV19, the J call TRBJ2-3, with TRBD2 matching 8 bases. Germline CDR1 and CDR2: LNHDA and SQIVND (reference sequence). The CDR3 loop spans 17 amino acids. V lost 3 bases, J lost 0 bases, and 8 bases stayed unmatched. CDR3 sequence: CASSINPGGRSTDTQYF. The CDR3 coding sequence is TGTGCCAGTAGTATTAACCCGGGGGGGAGAAGCACAGATACGCAGTATTTT. Complete variable domain (other parts from reference TRBV19 and TRBJ2-3): DGGITQSPKYLFRKEGQNVTLSCEQNLNHDAMYWYRQDPGQGLRLIYYSQIVNDFQKGDIAEGYSVSREKKESFPLTVTSAQKNPTAFYLCASSINPGGRSTDTQYFGPGTRLTVL.

The V gene is TRBV11-2, the J gene TRBJ1-1, with 8 positions matching TRBD1. V shed 6 bases and J 9 bases; nucleotides not matched to a gene: 12. Germline CDR1 SGHAT, CDR2 FQNNGV. The CDR3 is made up of 14 amino acids. The CDR3 sequence is CASSQTQGVEKAFF. The CDR3 DNA sequence: TGTGCCAGCAGTCAAACACAGGGGGTGGAAAAAGCTTTCTTT.

This clone was observed once. The genes are TRBV11-2 and TRBJ2-2, with unresolved D. Germline values: CDR1 SGHAT, CDR2 FQNNGV. The CDR3 length is 15 residues. Trimming left V 1 base short and J 8 bases short, with 14 bases between. CDR3 DNA: TGTGCCAGCAGCTTAGTGGGAAGCGAATTTGGGGAGCTGTTTTTT. It encodes CASSLVGSEFGELFF.

This clone was observed a few times. The chain employs TRBV5-1 and TRBJ1-6; D may be TRBD1 (5 bases). Germline lookup yields CDR1 SGHRS and CDR2 YFSETQ. Deletions cut 0 bases from V and 8 bases from J, with 12 bases between. CDR3 size: 15 residues. CDR3 amino acids: CASSLAGHGYSPLHF. CDR3 nucleotides: TGCGCCAGCAGCTTGGCAGGGCACGGCTATTCACCCCTCCACTTT.

V gene TRBV7-2 combines with J gene TRBJ2-3, with 7 positions matching TRBD2. Trimming at V came to 4 bases and at J to 5 bases, leaving 15 bases not matched to a gene. This CDR3 has 17 residues. The V gene's germline CDR1 is SGHTA and CDR2 FQGNSA. The CDR3 reads CASSSNPGRGTGDTQYF. In DNA form, the CDR3 reads TGTGCCAGCAGCTCCAACCCGGGGCGGGGGACGGGAGATACGCAGTATTTT.

The rearrangement links TRBV28 to TRBJ2-7; D is uncertain. Trimming left V 6 bases short and J 5 bases short, with 11 bases between. This CDR3 spans 12 amino acids. Germline V lookup: CDR1 MDHEN, CDR2 SYDVKM. The CDR3 is CASRVSSNEQYF. The CDR3 DNA follows: TGTGCCAGCAGAGTTAGTAGTAACGAGCAGTACTTC. Full variable domain (rest looked up from reference TRBV28 and TRBJ2-7): DVKVTQSSRYLVKRTGEKVFLECVQDMDHENMFWYRQDPGLGLRLIYFSYDVKMKEKGDIPEGYSVSREKKERFSLILESASTNQTSMYLCASRVSSNEQYFGPGTRLTVT.

This clone was counted between two and nine times. The rearrangement links TRBV30 to TRBJ1-3; no clear D. CDR1 and CDR2 from the germline V gene are GTSNPN and SVGIG (reference sequence). Trimming left V 0 bases short and J 3 bases short, with 9 bases between. The CDR3 has 14 amino acids. As DNA, the CDR3 is TGTGCCTGGAGTGTACACGGCGATGGAAACACCATATATTTT. Amino acid sequence: CAWSVHGDGNTIYF.

This clone has just a few counts. The chain uses TRBV2 and TRBJ2-3; 14 bases fit TRBD2. This CDR3 region has 13 residues. Germline-derived CDR1 and CDR2 are SNHLY and FYNNEI. V lost 6 bases, J lost 10 bases, and 3 bases stayed unmatched. DNA for the CDR3: TGTGCCAGCAGCGGGACTAGCGGGGGTGCGCAGTATTTT. Protein product: CASSGTSGGAQYF.

This chain connects TRBV11-2 to TRBJ2-3; D is perhaps TRBD1 (5 bases). Trimming removed 4 bases at V and 3 bases at J, with 14 bases between. The CDR3 spans 15 residues. Looked up from germline, CDR1 is SGHAT and CDR2 is FQNNGV. Here the CDR3 DNA reads TGTGCCAGCAGCTCGGACACCCGACGGACAGATACGCAGTATTTT. It codes for CASSSDTRRTDTQYF.

Only a few counts were recorded for this clone. The gene calls are TRBV6-5 and TRBJ1-2, with D possibly TRBD1 on 5 matching bases. Germline V gene data show CDR1 as MNHEY and CDR2 as SVGAGI. The length of the CDR3 is 13 residues. Trimming cost V 5 bases and J 2 bases, with 9 bases left between them. The CDR3 DNA follows: TGTGCCAGCAGTCCCGGGGCCAACTATGGCTACACCTTC. This codes for CASSPGANYGYTF.

The CDR3 sequence: CASRGVSSGANVLTF. DNA for the CDR3: TGTGCCAGCAGGGGCGTGAGCTCTGGGGCCAACGTCCTGACTTTC. The V call is TRBV6-5, the J call TRBJ2-6; D is unresolved. Germline V gene data show CDR1 as MNHEY and CDR2 as SVGAGI. V was clipped by 6 bases and J by 0 bases, with 9 bases between them. The CDR3 extends over 15 amino acids.